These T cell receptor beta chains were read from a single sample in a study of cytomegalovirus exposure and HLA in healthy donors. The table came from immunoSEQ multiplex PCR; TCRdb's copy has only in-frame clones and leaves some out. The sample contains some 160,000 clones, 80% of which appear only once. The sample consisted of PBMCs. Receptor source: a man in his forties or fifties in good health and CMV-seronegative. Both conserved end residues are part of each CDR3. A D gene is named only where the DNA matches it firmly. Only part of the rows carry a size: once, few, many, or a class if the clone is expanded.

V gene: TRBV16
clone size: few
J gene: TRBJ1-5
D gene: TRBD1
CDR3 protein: CASSSGTGLHF
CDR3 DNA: TGTGCCAGCAGCTCCGGGACAGGTTTGCATTTT

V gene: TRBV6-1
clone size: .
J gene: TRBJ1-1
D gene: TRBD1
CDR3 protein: CASGGQLNTEAFF
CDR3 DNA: TGTGCCAGTGGGGGACAGCTGAACACTGAAGCTTTCTTT

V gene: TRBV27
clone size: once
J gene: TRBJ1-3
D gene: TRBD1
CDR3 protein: CASSLDRASSGNTIYF
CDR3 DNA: TGTGCCAGCAGTTTAGACAGGGCATCTTCTGGAAACACCATATATTTT

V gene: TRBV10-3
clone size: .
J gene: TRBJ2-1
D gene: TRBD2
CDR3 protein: CAIRPTDRTGRLAGGQGNEQFF
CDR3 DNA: TGTGCCATCAGACCAACAGACCGTACAGGGAGATTAGCGGGGGGGCAAGGCAATGAGCAGTTCTTC

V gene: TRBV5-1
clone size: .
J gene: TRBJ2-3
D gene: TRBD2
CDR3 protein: CASDSGGVADTQYF
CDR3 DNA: TGCGCCAGCGATAGCGGGGGGGTGGCAGATACGCAGTATTTT

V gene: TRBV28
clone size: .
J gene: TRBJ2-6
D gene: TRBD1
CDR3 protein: CASSSRDRDGKRTF
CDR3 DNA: TGTGCCAGCAGTTCCCGGGACAGGGACGGTAAAAGAACTTTC

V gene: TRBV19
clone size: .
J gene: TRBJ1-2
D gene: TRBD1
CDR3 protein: CASSSGQGHYGYTF
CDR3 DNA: TGTGCCAGTAGTAGCGGACAGGGACACTATGGCTACACCTTC

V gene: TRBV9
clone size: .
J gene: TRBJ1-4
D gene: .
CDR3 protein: CASSVAFGGGEKLFF
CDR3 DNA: TGTGCCAGCAGCGTAGCTTTCGGGGGAGGGGAAAAACTGTTTTTT

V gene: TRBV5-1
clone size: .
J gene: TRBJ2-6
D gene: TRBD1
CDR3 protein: CASSRPGQGSSGANVLTF
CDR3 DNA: TGCGCCAGCAGCCGACCGGGACAGGGAAGCTCTGGGGCCAACGTCCTGACTTTC

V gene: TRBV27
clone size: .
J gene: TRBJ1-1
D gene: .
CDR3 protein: CASSFSGMGTEAFF
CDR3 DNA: TGTGCCAGCAGTTTTTCGGGGATGGGCACTGAAGCTTTCTTT

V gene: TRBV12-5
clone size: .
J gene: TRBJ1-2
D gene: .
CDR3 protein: CASGFPPDNYGYTF
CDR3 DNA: TGTGCTAGTGGTTTTCCCCCAGACAATTATGGCTACACCTTC

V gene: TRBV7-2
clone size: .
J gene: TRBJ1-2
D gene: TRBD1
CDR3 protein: CASSSDRVYGYTF
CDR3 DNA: TGTGCCAGCAGCTCGGACAGGGTATATGGCTACACCTTC

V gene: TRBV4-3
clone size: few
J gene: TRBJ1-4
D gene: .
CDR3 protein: CASSQDLMSATHEKLFF
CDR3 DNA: TGCGCCAGCAGCCAAGATCTAATGTCAGCGACCCATGAAAAACTGTTTTTT

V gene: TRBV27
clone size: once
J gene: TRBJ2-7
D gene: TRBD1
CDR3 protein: CASRSSGTGSYEQYF
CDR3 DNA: TGTGCCAGCAGGTCCTCCGGGACAGGGTCCTACGAGCAGTACTTC

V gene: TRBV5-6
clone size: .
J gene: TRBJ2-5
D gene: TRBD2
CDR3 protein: CASSPSGARSQETQYF
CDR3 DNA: TGTGCCAGCAGCCCCAGCGGGGCGCGAAGCCAAGAGACCCAGTACTTC

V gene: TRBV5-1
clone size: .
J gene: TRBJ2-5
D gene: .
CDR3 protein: CASNMGHSQETQYF
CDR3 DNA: TGCGCCAGTAACATGGGACATTCACAAGAGACCCAGTACTTC

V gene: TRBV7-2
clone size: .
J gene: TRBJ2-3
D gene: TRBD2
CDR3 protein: CASSPGLVDTQYF
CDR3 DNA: TGTGCCAGCAGCCCAGGACTAGTAGATACGCAGTATTTT

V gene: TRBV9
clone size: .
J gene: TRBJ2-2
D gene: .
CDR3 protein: CASSPPGIGTAGELFF
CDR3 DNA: TGTGCCAGCAGCCCCCCGGGGATTGGAACGGCCGGGGAGCTGTTTTTT

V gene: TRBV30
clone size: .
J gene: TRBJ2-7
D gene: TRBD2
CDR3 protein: CAWTARGVPPYEQYF
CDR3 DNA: TGTGCCTGGACCGCCCGGGGGGTGCCTCCCTACGAGCAGTACTTC

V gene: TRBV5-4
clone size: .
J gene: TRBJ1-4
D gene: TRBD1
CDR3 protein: CASSLLTGAGGGEKLFF
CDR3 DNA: TGTGCCAGCAGCTTACTAACCGGGGCAGGGGGAGGTGAAAAACTGTTTTTT

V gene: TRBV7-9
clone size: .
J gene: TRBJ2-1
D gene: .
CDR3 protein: CASSLAGGRPRAYNEQFF
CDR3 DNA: TGTGCCAGCAGCTTAGCGGGAGGCCGGCCCCGCGCCTACAATGAGCAGTTCTTC

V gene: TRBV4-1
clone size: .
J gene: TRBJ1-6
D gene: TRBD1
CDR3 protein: CASSHPRDRVDANSPLHF
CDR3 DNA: TGCGCCAGCAGCCACCCTCGGGACAGGGTCGATGCTAATTCACCCCTCCACTTT

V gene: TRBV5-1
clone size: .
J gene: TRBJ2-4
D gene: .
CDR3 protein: CASSQQGSKNIQYF
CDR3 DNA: TGCGCCAGCAGCCAGCAGGGTTCCAAAAACATTCAGTACTTC